The T cell receptor (beta chain) under discussion was sequenced for a study of cytomegalovirus exposure and HLA in healthy donors. CDR1 MGHDK and CDR2 SYGVNS come from the germline V gene. The V end lost 3 bases, the J end lost 4 bases, and 9 bases lay between the germline ends. The CDR3 runs 13 residues. Healthy people donating bone marrow made up the donors. PCR amplification relied on 60 Vbeta primers (plus 13 Jbeta primers). Libraries were prepared by immunoSEQ multiplex PCR; TCRdb keeps only in-frame clonotypes and omits some of them. The profile shows around 200,000 clones, less than 80% of them singletons.

This TCR was recovered from a girl aged 2 to 9 in good health and CMV-seronegative. The sequenced material came from PBMCs. The chain employs TRBV25-1 and TRBJ1-1; D gene ambiguous. In nucleotides, the CDR3 is TGTGCCAGCAGTGACAGATTAGCCACTGAAGCTTTCTTT. Amino acid sequence: CASSDRLATEAFF.